This T cell receptor beta chain came from a study of T cell changes during pregnancy in multiple sclerosis. CDR1 is MNHNS, CDR2 SASEGT, per germline. V dropped 4 bases and J dropped 5 bases, with 11 bases sitting between them. The CDR3 has 13 amino acids. The method was immunoSEQ multiplex PCR; TCRdb's version includes in-frame clones alone and lacks a portion of them. The data contain fewer than 75,000 clones, approximately 92% of them singletons. The sample here was peripheral blood, taken in the first trimester of pregnancy. The clonotype comes from a female donor with multiple sclerosis, enrolled in a pregnancy study. The chain is built from TRBV6-1 and TRBJ1-1, with D perhaps matching TRBD1 (6 bases). The CDR3 loop is CASSATGSTEAFF. In nucleotides, the CDR3 is TGTGCCAGCAGTGCGACAGGCTCGACTGAAGCTTTCTTT.